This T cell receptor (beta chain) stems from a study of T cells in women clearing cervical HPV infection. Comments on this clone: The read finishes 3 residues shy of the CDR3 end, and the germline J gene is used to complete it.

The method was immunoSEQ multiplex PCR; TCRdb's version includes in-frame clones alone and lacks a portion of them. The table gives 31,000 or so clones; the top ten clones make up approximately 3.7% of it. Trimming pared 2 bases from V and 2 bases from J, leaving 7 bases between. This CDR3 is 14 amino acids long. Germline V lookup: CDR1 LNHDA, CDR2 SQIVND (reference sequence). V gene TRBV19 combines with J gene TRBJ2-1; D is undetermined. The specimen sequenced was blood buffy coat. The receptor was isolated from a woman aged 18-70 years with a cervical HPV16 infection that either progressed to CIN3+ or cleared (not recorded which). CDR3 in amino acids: CASSIRTPYNEQFF. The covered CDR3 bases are TGTGCCAGTAGTATACGCACACCCTACAATGAG.